The rows below give T cell receptor beta chains drawn from one sample of a study of cytomegalovirus exposure and HLA in healthy donors. The table came from immunoSEQ multiplex PCR; TCRdb's copy has only in-frame clones and leaves some out. The sample shows about 130,000 clones, about four fifths of them seen only once. Sequences were obtained from PBMCs. These receptors all come from a woman in her 40s in good health and CMV-seronegative. Both conserved end residues are part of each CDR3. A D gene is named only where the DNA matches it firmly. The listing skips clone size in some rows; elsewhere it reads once, few, many or a size class.

j_gene,d_gene,v_gene,abundance,CDR3aa,CDR3nt
TRBJ2-1,-,TRBV7-9,few,CASRATGMSSYNEQFF,TGTGCCAGCAGGGCAACAGGGATGAGTTCCTACAATGAGCAGTTCTTC
TRBJ2-1,-,TRBV9,-,CASREGDEQFF,TGTGCCAGCAGGGAGGGCGATGAGCAGTTCTTC
TRBJ2-1,TRBD1,TRBV9,-,CASSAPQGSAQFF,TGTGCCAGCAGCGCGCCACAGGGGTCCGCCCAGTTCTTC
TRBJ1-4,TRBD1,TRBV5-1,-,CASSPTNRGTREKLFF,TGCGCCAGCAGTCCAACCAACAGGGGAACGAGGGAAAAACTGTTTTTT
TRBJ2-5,TRBD2,TRBV7-9,-,CASSLGSGVQETQYF,TGTGCCAGCAGCTTAGGTAGCGGGGTGCAAGAGACCCAGTACTTC
TRBJ1-1,-,TRBV4-2,-,CASSQDSQNTEAFF,TGTGCCAGCAGCCAGGACAGTCAGAACACTGAAGCTTTCTTT
TRBJ2-1,TRBD2,TRBV28,-,CASSPPTSGGNNEQFF,TGTGCCAGCAGCCCCCCAACTAGCGGGGGGAACAATGAGCAGTTCTTC
TRBJ2-1,-,TRBV25-1,-,CASSDRGNEQFF,TGTGCCAGCAGTGACCGGGGGAATGAGCAGTTCTTC
TRBJ2-1,-,TRBV7-3,-,CASSLGQSYNEQFF,TGTGCCAGCAGCTTGGGACAATCCTACAATGAGCAGTTCTTC
TRBJ2-2,TRBD2,TRBV4-1,-,CASSFRLAGGTGELFF,TGCGCCAGCAGCTTCCGACTAGCGGGAGGCACCGGGGAGCTGTTTTTT
TRBJ1-5,-,TRBV4-1,few,CASSQEFSQPQHF,TGCGCCAGCAGCCAAGAATTTTCACAGCCCCAGCATTTT
TRBJ2-3,TRBD1,TRBV27,-,CASSEQGGTDTQYF,TGTGCCAGCAGTGAACAGGGGGGCACAGATACGCAGTATTTT
TRBJ1-5,-,TRBV2,-,CASSGQGLNQPQHF,TGTGCCAGCAGTGGTCAGGGGCTCAATCAGCCCCAGCATTTT
TRBJ2-2,-,TRBV7-9,-,CASSFGPRRVTGELFF,TGTGCCAGCAGCTTTGGACCCAGGAGGGTCACCGGGGAGCTGTTTTTT
TRBJ1-6,TRBD1,TRBV28,-,CASSLTRDGTGNSPLHF,TGTGCCAGCAGTTTAACACGCGACGGGACAGGGAATTCACCCCTCCACTTT
TRBJ1-2,TRBD1,TRBV7-2,-,CASSLEGAYGYTF,TGTGCCAGCAGCTTAGAGGGGGCCTATGGCTACACCTTC
TRBJ2-1,-,TRBV5-4,-,CASSLSMSSYNEQFF,TGTGCCAGCAGCCTTAGCATGAGCTCCTACAATGAGCAGTTCTTC
TRBJ2-7,-,TRBV6-6,-,CASSYLQSYEQYF,TGTGCCAGCAGTTACTTACAGTCCTACGAGCAGTACTTC
TRBJ2-1,-,TRBV7-8,-,CASTEGAPRDTGHNEQFF,TGTGCCAGCACCGAGGGGGCGCCGCGGGACACAGGCCACAATGAGCAGTTCTTC
TRBJ1-1,-,TRBV6-1,-,CASSEVGQPGTEAFF,TGTGCCAGCAGTGAAGTCGGACAGCCGGGCACTGAAGCTTTCTTT
TRBJ2-1,TRBD2,TRBV28,-,CASSLLLAEDNEQFF,TGTGCCAGCAGTTTATTACTAGCGGAGGACAATGAGCAGTTCTTC
TRBJ2-5,-,TRBV6-5,-,CASSYSLTKETQYF,TGTGCCAGCAGTTACTCCCTCACTAAAGAGACCCAGTACTTC
TRBJ1-6,-,TRBV6-5,few,CASSWENSPLHF,TGTGCCAGCAGTTGGGAGAATTCACCCCTCCACTTT
TRBJ1-3,-,TRBV19,-,CASSIGARVTGNTIYF,TGTGCCAGTAGTATAGGAGCGCGAGTCACTGGAAACACCATATATTTT
TRBJ2-4,TRBD2,TRBV7-8,-,CASSVPGTSDIQYF,TGTGCCAGCAGCGTACCCGGGACTAGCGACATTCAGTACTTC
TRBJ2-7,-,TRBV4-3,-,CASSQGLLLEQYF,TGCGCCAGCAGCCAGGGACTTTTGCTAGAGCAGTACTTC